Listed below are T cell receptor beta chains from one sample, sequenced in a study of blood T cell repertoires in COVID-19. Produced via immunoSEQ multiplex PCR; TCRdb's table is partial and in-frame only. The sample shows approximately 100,000 clones, 90% to 95% of them seen only once. The material sequenced was peripheral blood. These receptors were obtained from a man aged 55 to 70 with acute or convalescent COVID-19. Both conserved end residues are part of each CDR3. D genes are given only for firm matches.

v_gene	j_gene	d_gene	CDR3aa
TRBV19	TRBJ2-1	TRBD2	CASSNLAATLNEQFF
TRBV9	TRBJ2-3	NA	CASSPLGKSTDTQYF
TRBV18	TRBJ2-3	NA	CASSPPAEGRTDTQYF
TRBV28	TRBJ2-7	TRBD2	CASSFPLAGGPHEQYF
TRBV27	TRBJ2-1	NA	CASRPGSDNEQFF
TRBV19	TRBJ2-1	NA	CASTKGAHQRSNEQFF
TRBV6-5	TRBJ2-7	NA	CASSMGPFRSYEQYF
TRBV2	TRBJ1-2	NA	CASSERVDYGYTF
TRBV16	TRBJ1-5	NA	CASSPAGGPSNQPQHF
TRBV19	TRBJ1-5	NA	CASSIERGKPQHF
TRBV4-2	TRBJ2-3	TRBD2	CASSQGDSGATDTQYF
TRBV6-5	TRBJ2-1	TRBD1	CASSQGDGVRNEQFF
TRBV29-1	TRBJ1-1	NA	CSVRRREGEAFF
TRBV11-2	TRBJ2-5	TRBD2	CASSLSGTSANIETQYF
TRBV28	TRBJ2-7	TRBD2	CASRMTSGREYEQYF
TRBV10-2	TRBJ1-5	NA	CASRAGHF
TRBV19	TRBJ2-7	TRBD2	CASKLAGGGEQYF
TRBV7-8	TRBJ1-5	TRBD1	CASSQGQGGLLGSQPQHF
TRBV6-5	TRBJ2-2	TRBD1	CASSLDRGAGELFF
TRBV6-5	TRBJ2-1	NA	CASSTGLALHNEQFF
TRBV30	TRBJ1-2	TRBD1	CAWSSPGQSNYGYTF
TRBV10-3	TRBJ2-7	TRBD2	CAISERLAGNYEQYF
TRBV5-1	TRBJ2-2	TRBD2	CASSLGGRALTGELFF
TRBV14	TRBJ2-3	NA	CASSQVGAPRDTQYF
TRBV5-1	TRBJ1-4	TRBD1	CASSRDRGQDEKLFF
TRBV10-3	TRBJ2-6	NA	CAISEGAGANVLTF
TRBV30	TRBJ2-2	NA	CAWRGDLNTGELFF
TRBV7-3	TRBJ1-1	TRBD1	CASSLAGGAGAEAFF
TRBV2	TRBJ1-1	NA	CASSAGGSRAFF
TRBV11-2	TRBJ1-3	NA	CASSSSYTIYF
TRBV28	TRBJ1-3	NA	CASSFSGRAGNTIYF
TRBV19	TRBJ2-3	TRBD2	CASRRTSGPAWDTQYF
TRBV12-3/TRBV12-4	TRBJ1-2	NA	CASRPAGASGYTF
TRBV5-1	TRBJ1-4	NA	CASSLGVIKVLTTNEKLFF
TRBV6-6	TRBJ1-2	TRBD1	CASSYTPRQGYGYTF
TRBV4-1	TRBJ1-5	NA	CASSQGAGQAGQPQHF
TRBV5-8	TRBJ2-7	NA	CASSLQASRPYEQYF
TRBV19	TRBJ1-1	NA	CASRGTGMVNTEAFF
TRBV12-1	TRBJ2-5	NA	CATPGPQETQYF
TRBV10-3	TRBJ1-4	NA	CAISESRGGAATNEKLFF
TRBV3-1/TRBV3-2	TRBJ2-2	NA	CASSQAEGSGPGKLFF
TRBV2	TRBJ2-3	NA	CASSDRVGGDTQYF
TRBV30	TRBJ2-7	NA	CAWTGATGSGYEQYF
TRBV5-5	TRBJ1-3	TRBD1	CASSRSTGDSGNTIYF